This T cell receptor (beta chain) was observed in a study of CD8+CD57+ T cells in acquired aplastic anemia. Study summary: Yields of DNA that came from sorted CD4+ and CD8+ cells averaged roughly 3.3 ug.

Sequenced patients had shown CD8+CD57+ cell expansion by flow cytometry. Every one of the patients had aplastic anemia (severe, acquired). This clonotype was counted at least ten times. TCR beta VDJ and CDR3 were profiled, and genomic DNA was the template. Via MiXCR, TCRdb re-called the reads, giving one row per CDR3 protein. The repertoire holds some 170,000 distinct CDR3 sequences, about 45% seen once, with more than 0.95% in the top ten. Sequenced: sorted CD4+, CD8+, or CD8+CD57+ T cells (not recorded which) from PBMCs. The receptor comes from a human donor with aplastic anemia.

The CDR3 loop reads CASSLDAGTTYEQYF. The CDR3 coding sequence is TGTGCCAGCAGCTTAGATGCGGGGACCACCTACGAGCAGTACTTC. The chain recombines TRBV11-2 with TRBJ2-7; maybe TRBD2 (6 bases). Germline lookup yields CDR1 SGHAT and CDR2 FQNNGV. This CDR3 contains 15 residues. The germline V and J ends were trimmed by 0 bases and 2 bases, with 11 bases remaining between them.